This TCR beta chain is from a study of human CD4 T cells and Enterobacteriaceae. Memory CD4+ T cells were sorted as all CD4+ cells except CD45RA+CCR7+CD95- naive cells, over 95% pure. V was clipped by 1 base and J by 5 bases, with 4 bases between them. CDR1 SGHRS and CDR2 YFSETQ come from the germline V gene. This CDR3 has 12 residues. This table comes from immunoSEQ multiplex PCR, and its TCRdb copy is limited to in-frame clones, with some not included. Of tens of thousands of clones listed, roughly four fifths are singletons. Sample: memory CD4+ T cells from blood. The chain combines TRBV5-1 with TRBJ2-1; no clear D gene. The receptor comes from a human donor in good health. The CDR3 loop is CASSLFNNEQFF. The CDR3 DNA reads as TGCGCCAGCAGCTTGTTTAACAATGAGCAGTTCTTC.